This T cell receptor (beta chain) was sequenced for a study of T cells after yellow fever vaccination (dated by TCRdb to between 2018 and 2020). Regarding the complete study: The SMART-Seq v4 Ultra Low Input RNA kit was used to prepare libraries from fractions with low cell numbers. To follow T-cell clones before and after both primary and booster YFV17D yellow fever vaccination, bulk TCR alpha and beta repertoires underwent longitudinal sequencing. Blood samples were taken at several timepoints before and after primary and secondary immunization, and bulk PBMC replicates and cell subsets were isolated. Two healthy male donors, one aged 18 to 30 and one aged 30 to 40 years, were included in the cohort. Study-wide findings and limitations: Because abundant contaminating clonotypes from the bulk population could be contained in FACS-sorted repertoires, computational filtering was required. A small fraction of clonotypes appeared in both the CD4 and CD8 compartments, likely as a result of convergent recombination. Compared with the primary T-cell response, the secondary T-cell response was weaker but faster, peaking on day 5 rather than day 15. Because only two donors were included in the study, the extent to which the findings can be generalized is limited. After the booster, most of the clones that had expanded following primary vaccination were detected again (96% of CD4 and around 90% of CD8), which suggests that memory was broadly maintained.

The germline V gene (reference sequence) specifies MNHEY as CDR1 and SMNVEV as CDR2. V was cut back by 6 bases and J by 1 base, leaving a gap of 7 bases between them. The CDR3 measures 13 amino acids from cysteine to phenylalanine. Only the CDR3 part of the read is kept: 39 bases, read in frame from the first base. In the paper's terms, the treatment or condition label means: live attenuated yellow fever vaccine strain. PBMCs were isolated from peripheral blood using a standard Ficoll-Paque protocol. Dynabeads CD4 and CD8 positive selection kits were used to isolate CD4 and CD8 T-cell fractions. RNA was extracted with TriZol from bulk PBMCs, CD4 and CD8 fractions, and dextramer-positive and dextramer-negative fractions. This clonotype has just a few counts. Its antigen target is currently unknown. Base qualities are missing; no much larger clone stands one base away. Reads for this sample came from an Illumina NovaSeq 6000. Synthesis of TCR cDNA relied on 5'RACE template switching, a step that introduced a universal primer site along with unique molecular identifiers. Priming for cDNA synthesis came from both the TCR alpha and TCR beta constant segments. Library amplification used two PCR steps, and the second PCR step added sample barcodes and sequencing adapters. Sequencing of libraries was performed on Illumina HiSeq 2500 (2x100 bp) or NovaSeq (2x150 bp). The source study handled its data this way. Demultiplexing of reads and collapsing into UMI consensus sequences were performed with MIGEC, and V(D)J alignment was carried out with MiXCR. Vaccine-responding clonotypes were defined with edgeR using replicate PBMC samples, requiring FDR below 0.01 and a log2 fold change above 5 up to day 15. CD4 or CD8 identity was assigned to each bulk clonotype according to whether the clonotype was present at higher abundance in the sequenced CD4 repertoire or the sequenced CD8 repertoire. The public reads were run again by TCRdb, first through fastp at Q25 and then through MiXCR, and only productive beta chains were kept. Rows with one shared CDR3 protein collapse into an entry with the most common genes and DNA. What appears here as the V and J calls and clone size reflects TCRdb's work, not the paper's. Within this sample are some 99,000 distinct CDR3 sequences, with about 5.8% of them counted one time only. The ten largest clones take up about two fifths of the sample.

This sample comprised CD8+ T cells sorted from PBMCs, obtained 10 days after the yellow fever booster vaccination. This TCR derives from a man between 18 and 29 years old who received the YFV17D yellow fever vaccine. Recombination linked TRBV27 to TRBJ1-3; the best D guess is TRBD1, with 5 bases matching. The CDR3 region has the sequence CASSPGSGNTIYF. Read as DNA, the sequence is TGTGCCAGCAGCCCAGGGTCTGGAAACACCATATATTTT.